This TCR beta chain was found in a study of cytomegalovirus exposure and HLA in healthy donors (dated by TCRdb to 2015 to 2018). As for the study more broadly: In an earlier analysis of approximately 500 of the donors, 276 Gb of sequence data and 117 million unique TCR beta sequences from 180 million or so T cells were reported. The study profiled the T cell repertoires of 500 to 800 subjects by immunosequencing and related them to cytomegalovirus serostatus. The study was designed to test whether signatures of past pathogen exposure could be identified by cataloging public T cell receptors. In a later genetic analysis, genome-wide SNP genotypes for about 55% of the roughly 700 donors were used, and that subset was treated as a discovery cohort. Across 300 to 500 genotyped donors of the cohort, an average of roughly 230,000 unique TCR beta nucleotide sequences per donor were sequenced, and around 20% of those sequences were non-productive. Along with the approximately 700-subject first cohort, a separate validation cohort of more than 90 different subjects was used. An earlier analysis of 587 of the donors applied high-throughput TCR beta sequencing to assess whether each TCR beta V gene segment acted as functional or pseudogenic. Roughly 300 gigabases of sequencing data and 91 million or so unique TCR sequences made up an early release that covered approximately 620 HLA-typed donors. In a later analysis, previously published TCR beta repertoires from some 640 donors were re-analyzed and high-resolution HLA genotyping was added so that TCR occurrence patterns could be studied. To predict cytomegalovirus infection status, the study combined high-throughput TCR immunosequencing, statistical association of individual TCRs with disease status, and machine learning. Typing coverage varied by locus: roughly 620-640 donors for A, B, C, DRB1 and DQB1; around 560 for DQA1; approximately 570 for DPA1; approximately 490 for DPB1. Donor age, sex, ethnicity and CMV serostatus were compiled alongside the repertoire data. Every discovery cohort repertoire had been produced on one sequencing platform. The genetic ancestry cluster associated with self-reported Caucasian donors included about four fifths of the roughly 400 genotyped donors. About five DR-DQ haplotypes were handled as single units for association and clustering, since linkage in the cohort was strong. Rather than drawing on any new phenotypic data, the later analysis identified candidate immune exposures from TCR beta sequences and the way those sequences occurred across donors. Both class I and class II loci were covered by HLA typing, at four-digit resolution. On the study overall, not on this receptor specifically: A further reported finding was that TCR beta sequences accurately predicted the HLA-A and HLA-B alleles for most subjects in the first cohort. A few of the identified cytomegalovirus-associated TCR beta chains were confirmed in vitro to be specific for cytomegalovirus antigens. In a later analysis, several top co-occurrence clusters were reported to appear linked to parvovirus B19, influenza, CMV and Epstein-Barr virus. A later analysis found that HLA-associated TCR beta chains were more clonally expanded and had lower generation probabilities than equally common non-associated chains. Because some donors lacked HLA typing at each locus, the association tests relied only on the typed subset. The authors suggested that the approach could potentially be generalized to other disease states and immunological phenotypes. This cohort had only TCR beta chains sequenced, and the lack of alpha or paired-chain data limited which features could be detected. Sequencing depth was assumed to be roughly uniform across donors in the presence/absence analyses, though that assumption may not hold. While some public TCRs were present in many individuals, most TCR sequences turned up only very rarely across donors. Some IMGT-functional V segments, including TRBV6-2 and TRBV6-3, could not be distinguished by the 87-base-pair reads and were therefore excluded. When HLA alleles, especially DR and DQ, strongly co-occurred, attributing TCR associations to individual alleles was difficult. Approximately 16 rarely observed V segments, including chromosome 9 orphons, were excluded from the earlier analysis of approximately 500 of the donors because counts were too low. A cluster of highly shared sequence variants was judged likely to be a technical artifact of the sequencing pipeline. The classifier was reported to diagnose cytomegalovirus status with high specificity and sensitivity in both the original cohort and the validation cohort. According to a later genetic analysis, donors in an Asian-associated ancestry cluster had fewer N-insertions in productive TCRs than the roughly 700-donor mean. Linkage disequilibrium might explain the correlated functional status among segregating V segments, but an unknown experimental factor could not be excluded. In a later analysis, 16,951 TCR beta sequences were associated with specific HLA alleles at a false discovery rate of 0.05. In a later analysis, most CMV-associated TCR beta chains were found to appear HLA-restricted, with HLA associations seemingly driven largely by CMV exposure. A later genetic analysis associated a missense DCLRE1C variant with V-gene and J-gene trimming of TCR beta chains, and an independent cohort replicated the association. In a later analysis, TCR association rates were found to vary across HLA loci, with the most associated TCRs seen for DRB1 alleles and the fewest for HLA-C alleles. The study gave a list of 150 to 200 TCR beta chains associated with cytomegalovirus. Immune exposure information for the cohort was limited to CMV serostatus. An earlier analysis of 587 of the donors showed that most TCR beta V segments appeared in productive rearrangements either about 87% or about 30% of the time, which broadly matched IMGT annotations.

In its sample, this clone was seen once. Its specific antigen is unknown. No much larger clonotype is one base removed from it; base qualities were not supplied. The cohort comprised more than 550 healthy bone marrow donors. All cohort members were sampled while nominally healthy, although unrecorded immune exposures were likely present. Of the approximately 670 cohort members, fewer than 300 had positive CMV serostatus and around 350 had negative CMV serostatus, and CMV serostatus was not recorded for the donor. Every donor gave a peripheral blood sample, and the peripheral blood mononuclear cells from that sample were used for TCR beta sequencing. The Qiagen DNeasy Blood Extraction Kit was used to extract genomic DNA from the blood cell samples. V has 2 bases trimmed and J has 4 bases trimmed; junction bases matching no gene number 3. CDR1 and CDR2 are drawn from the germline V gene: SGDLS, YYNGEE. Taken from cysteine to phenylalanine, the CDR3 has 14 residues. This entry keeps only the CDR3 DNA: 42 bases, framed from base 1.

The library was generated by the immunoSEQ multiplex PCR assay. For the multiplex PCR, a mixture combining 60 forward primers for TCR Vbeta segments and 13 reverse primers for TCR Jbeta segments was used. Amplification of the CDR3 region of rearranged TCR beta genes was performed with a multiplex PCR assay on genomic DNA. Amplified TCR beta libraries were sequenced as 87-base-pair reads on the Illumina HiSeq System. Per the source publication's procedure: Across the 640 or so repertoires, a later analysis counted some 80 million unique TCR beta chains, some 11 million of which were shared by at least two donors. Raw reads were error-corrected and collapsed into unique sequences with a nearest-neighbor algorithm that merged closely related sequences to remove PCR and sequencing errors. V, D and J gene segments were assigned by aligning CDR3 sequences to IMGT reference sequences. For a sequence to be retained, at least a six-nucleotide match to both a V gene segment and a J gene segment was required. A rearrangement was called productive if the CDR3 had no stop codons and remained in frame with V and J, and every other rearrangement was called non-productive. CDR3 was defined according to IMGT convention as the region running from the second conserved V-encoded cysteine to the conserved J-encoded phenylalanine. In an earlier analysis of roughly 610 of the donors, sequences lacking an unambiguous match to a single V gene segment were excluded. An earlier analysis of roughly 590 of the donors called V segments functional above 56.7% productive rearrangements and segregating when the between-donor standard deviation exceeded 5%. A statistical classification framework was built to diagnose cytomegalovirus status from the catalog of TCR beta chain sequences. In a later analysis, TCR nucleotide sequences were compared against IMGT/GENE-DB human TR gene sequences so that V and J genes could be assigned. A later analysis assigned CDR3 sequences and most-parsimonious VDJ recombination scenarios with the TCRdist pipeline. In a later analysis, every TCR beta chain was defined by the combination of its CDR3 amino acid sequence and its V-gene family, and reads without a unique V-gene family were dropped. A later analysis removed 592 highly shared, low-generation-probability nucleotide sequences to deal with suspected cross-contamination and a sequencing artifact. For each public chain, a later analysis derived a clonal expansion index from normalized ranks of inferred template counts within each repertoire. In a later analysis, generation probabilities were computed using a VDJ recombination model fitted to out-of-frame rearrangements, and the results were checked against IGoR. A later analysis scored TCR-TCR, TCR-HLA and TCR-CMV co-occurrence with hypergeometric tests, applying a repertoire-size bias correction to TCR pairs. In a later analysis, false discovery rates were estimated by permuting HLA or CMV assignments 20 times. In a later analysis, co-occurring TCRs were grouped using DBSCAN, with TCRdist sequence similarity added in when clustering inside HLA-allele-positive subsets. For co-occurrence clustering, repertoires with fewer than 30,000 or more than 120,000 public chains were excluded, along with about five repertoires with anomalous nucleotide sharing. The immuneACCESS repertoire file appears here via TCRdb, limited to in-frame rearrangements. These files lack a portion of the clones; in checked studies, under half of the deficit traces to unresolved V genes, and the cause of the others is not known. From that table come the V and J calls and clone size; the DNA was used to work out D and trimming. The sample table contains 80,000 to 95,000 clones; only one count was recorded for around 64% of them. The top ten clones comprise about 2.3% of the sample.

The chain was built from TRBV9 and TRBJ2-1; a stretch of 7 junction bases matches TRBD1. This TCR was sampled from a human donor in good health. Sequencing input: PBMCs. The CDR3 protein is CASSVGTVYNEQFF. The nucleotide sequence reads TGTGCCAGCAGCGTGGGGACAGTTTACAATGAGCAGTTCTTC.